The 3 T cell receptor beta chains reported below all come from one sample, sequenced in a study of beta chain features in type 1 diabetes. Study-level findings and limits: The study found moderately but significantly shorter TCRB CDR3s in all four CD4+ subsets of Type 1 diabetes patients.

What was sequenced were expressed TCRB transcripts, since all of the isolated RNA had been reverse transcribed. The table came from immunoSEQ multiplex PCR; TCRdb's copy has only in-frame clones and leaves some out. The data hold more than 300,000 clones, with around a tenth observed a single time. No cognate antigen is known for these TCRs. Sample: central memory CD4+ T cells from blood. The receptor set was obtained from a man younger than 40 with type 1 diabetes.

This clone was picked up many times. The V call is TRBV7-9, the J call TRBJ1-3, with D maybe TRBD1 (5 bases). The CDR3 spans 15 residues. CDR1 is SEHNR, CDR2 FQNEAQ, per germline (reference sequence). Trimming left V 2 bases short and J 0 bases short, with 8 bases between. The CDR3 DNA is TGTGCCAGCAGCTTATCACAGGCCTCTGGAAACACCATATATTTT. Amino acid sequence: CASSLSQASGNTIYF. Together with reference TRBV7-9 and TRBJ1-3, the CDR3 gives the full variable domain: DTGVSQNPRHKITKRGQNVTFRCDPISEHNRLYWYRQTLGQGPEFLTYFQNEAQLEKSRLLSDRFSAERPKGSFSTLEIQRTEQGDSAMYLCASSLSQASGNTIYFGEGSWLTVV.

The CDR3 loop reads CASSVQGVEQFF. DNA of the CDR3: TGCGCCAGCAGTGTTCAGGGGGTTGAGCAGTTCTTC. The chain carries TRBV10-2 and TRBJ2-1, with 7 positions matching TRBD1. The germline CDR1 and CDR2 sequences are WSHSY and SAAADI. V shed 4 bases, J shed 9 bases, and the junction held 3 bases outside the gene matches. CDR3 size: 12 residues.

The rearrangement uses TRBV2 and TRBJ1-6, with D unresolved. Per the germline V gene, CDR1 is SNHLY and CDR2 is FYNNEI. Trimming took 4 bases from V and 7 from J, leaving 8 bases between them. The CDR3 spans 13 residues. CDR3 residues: CASSGWRNSPLHF. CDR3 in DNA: TGTGCCAGCAGTGGCTGGCGGAATTCACCCCTCCACTTT.